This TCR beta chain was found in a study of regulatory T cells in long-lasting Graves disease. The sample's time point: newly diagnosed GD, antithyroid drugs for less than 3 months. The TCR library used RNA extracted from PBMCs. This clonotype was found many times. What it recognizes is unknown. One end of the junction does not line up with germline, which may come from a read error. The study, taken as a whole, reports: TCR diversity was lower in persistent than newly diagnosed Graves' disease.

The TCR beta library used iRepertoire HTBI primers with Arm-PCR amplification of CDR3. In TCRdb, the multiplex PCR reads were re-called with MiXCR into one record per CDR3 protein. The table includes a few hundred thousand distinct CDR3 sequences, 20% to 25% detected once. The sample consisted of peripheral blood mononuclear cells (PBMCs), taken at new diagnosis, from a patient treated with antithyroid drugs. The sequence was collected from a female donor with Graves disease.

The CDR3 loop is CSASRGNPPF. The CDR3 DNA reads TGCAGTGCTAGCAGGGGGAATCCACCTTTC. The chain couples TRBV20-1 to TRBJ1-2, with TRBD1 identical over 7 bases. This CDR3 spans 10 amino acids. Germline V CDR1 and CDR2: DFQATT, SNEGSKA (reference sequence).